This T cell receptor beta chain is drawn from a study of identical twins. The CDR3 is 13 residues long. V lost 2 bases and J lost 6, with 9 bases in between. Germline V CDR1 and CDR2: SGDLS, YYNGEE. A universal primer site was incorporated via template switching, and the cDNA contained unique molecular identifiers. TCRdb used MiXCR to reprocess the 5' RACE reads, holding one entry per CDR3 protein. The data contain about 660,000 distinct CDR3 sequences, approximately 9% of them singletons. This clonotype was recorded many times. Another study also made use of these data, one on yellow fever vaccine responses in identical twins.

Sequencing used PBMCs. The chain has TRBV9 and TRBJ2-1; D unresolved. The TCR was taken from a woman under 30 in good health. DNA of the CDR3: TGTGCCAGCAGCGTGGTGGGGTCCAATGAGCAGTTCTTC. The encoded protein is CASSVVGSNEQFF.